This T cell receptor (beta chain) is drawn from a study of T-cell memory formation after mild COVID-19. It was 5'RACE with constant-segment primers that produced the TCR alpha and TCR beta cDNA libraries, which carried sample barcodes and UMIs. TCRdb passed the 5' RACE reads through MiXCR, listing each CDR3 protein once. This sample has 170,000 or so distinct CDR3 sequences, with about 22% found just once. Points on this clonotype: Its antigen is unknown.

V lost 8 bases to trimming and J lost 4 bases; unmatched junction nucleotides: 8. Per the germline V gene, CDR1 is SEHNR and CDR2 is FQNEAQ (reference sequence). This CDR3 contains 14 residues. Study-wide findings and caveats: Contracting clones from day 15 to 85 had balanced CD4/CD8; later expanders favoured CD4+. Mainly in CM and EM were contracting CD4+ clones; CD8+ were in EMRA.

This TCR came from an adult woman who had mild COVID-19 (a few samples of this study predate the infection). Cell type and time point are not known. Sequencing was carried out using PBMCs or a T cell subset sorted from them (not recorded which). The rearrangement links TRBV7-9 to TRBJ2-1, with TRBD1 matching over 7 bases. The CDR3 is CASRTGQQYNEQFF. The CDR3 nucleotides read TGTGCCAGCCGAACGGGACAGCAATACAATGAGCAGTTCTTC. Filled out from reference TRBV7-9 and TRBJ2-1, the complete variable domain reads DTGVSQNPRHKITKRGQNVTFRCDPISEHNRLYWYRQTLGQGPEFLTYFQNEAQLEKSRLLSDRFSAERPKGSFSTLEIQRTEQGDSAMYLCASRTGQQYNEQFFGPGTRLTVL.